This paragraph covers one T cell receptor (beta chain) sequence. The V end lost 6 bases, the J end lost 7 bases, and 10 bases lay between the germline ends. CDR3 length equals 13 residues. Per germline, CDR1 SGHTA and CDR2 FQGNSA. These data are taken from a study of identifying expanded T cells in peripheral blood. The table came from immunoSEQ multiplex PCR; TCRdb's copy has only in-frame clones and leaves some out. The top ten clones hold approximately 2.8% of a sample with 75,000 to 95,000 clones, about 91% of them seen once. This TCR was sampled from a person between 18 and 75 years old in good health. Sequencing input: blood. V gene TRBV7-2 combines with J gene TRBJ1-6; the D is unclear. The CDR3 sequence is CASSGSRNSPLHF. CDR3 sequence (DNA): TGTGCCAGCAGTGGGAGTAGGAATTCACCCCTCCACTTT.